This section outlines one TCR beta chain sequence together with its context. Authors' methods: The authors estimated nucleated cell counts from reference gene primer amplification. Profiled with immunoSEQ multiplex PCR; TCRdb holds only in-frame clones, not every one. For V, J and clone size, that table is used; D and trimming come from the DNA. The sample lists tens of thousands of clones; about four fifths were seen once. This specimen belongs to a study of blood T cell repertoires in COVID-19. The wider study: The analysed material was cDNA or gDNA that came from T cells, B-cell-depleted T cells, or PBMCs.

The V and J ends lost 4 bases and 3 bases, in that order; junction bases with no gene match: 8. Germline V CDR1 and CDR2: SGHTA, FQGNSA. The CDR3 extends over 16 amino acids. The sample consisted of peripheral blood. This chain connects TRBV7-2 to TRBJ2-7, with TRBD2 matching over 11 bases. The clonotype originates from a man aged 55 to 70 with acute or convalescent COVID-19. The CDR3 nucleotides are TGTGCCAGCAGCTCCCTCATTAGCGGGAGGGTCTACGAGCAGTACTTC. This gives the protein CASSSLISGRVYEQYF.